This T cell receptor beta chain was recovered during a study of neoadjuvant nivolumab and ipilimumab in lung cancer. Study context: Nivolumab 3 mg/kg was given days 1, 15 and 29, plus ipilimumab 1 mg/kg day 1 in combination.

Comments on this clone: What it recognizes is unknown.

Sequencing used immunoSEQ multiplex PCR; TCRdb keeps in-frame clones, though not all of them. The sample consists of about 6,600 clones, roughly 61% of them appearing once. CDR3 length: 14 residues. Germline V lookup: CDR1 MNHNS, CDR2 SASEGT. V was trimmed by 2 bases and J by 8 bases, leaving 15 bases between them. Study-level points and caveats: A small number of samples were TCR sequenced. Higher pretherapy blood TCR richness went with higher resected-tumor richness.

The sample consisted of tumor tissue, taken after neoadjuvant nivolumab, alone or with ipilimumab, at or shortly before surgery. V usage is TRBV6-1 and J usage is TRBJ1-2, with D uncertain. The TCR comes from an adult with non-small cell lung cancer. This CDR3 is CASSELQQAGGYTF. The CDR3 DNA is TGTGCCAGCAGTGAACTACAGCAAGCGGGCGGCTACACCTTC.